This entry concerns a single T cell receptor (beta chain). Antigen specificity is unknown. The data stem from a study of graft-versus-host responses after intestinal transplantation. Overall study context: Multivisceral, liver-intestinal, or isolated intestinal transplants were performed in recipients. Anti-thymocyte globulin induction, then tacrolimus and steroids for about three years, went to all recipients.

CDR1 is SNHLY, CDR2 FYNNEI, per germline. CDR3 length equals 17 residues. V lost 8 bases, J lost 1 base, and 16 bases stayed unmatched. Study observations and caveats: GvH clones appeared in recipient marrow, some first in ileum or blood. Maximum circulating GvH clone levels tracked with early post-transplant HvG decreases.

Measured with immunoSEQ multiplex PCR; TCRdb has only the in-frame clones, and not every one. The profile shows around 69,000 clones, almost 90% of them singletons. The material sequenced was unstimulated CD8+ T cells sorted from spleen or lymph node cells, taken before transplant. V is TRBV2 and J is TRBJ1-1; 7 nucleotides match TRBD1. The receptor was derived from a human donor who was the organ donor for an intestinal transplant. The CDR3 region has the DNA TGTGCCAGCGCTGTGAACTGGGACAGTTTCCCGAACACTGAAGCTTTCTTT. Residues: CASAVNWDSFPNTEAFF. Supplemented by reference TRBV2 and TRBJ1-1, the full variable domain reads EPEVTQTPSHQVTQMGQEVILRCVPISNHLYFYWYRQILGQKVEFLVSFYNNEISEKSEIFDDQFSVERPDGSNFTLKIRSTKLEDSAMYFCASAVNWDSFPNTEAFFGQGTRLTVV.